This TCR beta chain was sequenced during a study of post-analysis software for immune sequencing data. Trimming took 0 bases from V and 3 from J, leaving 10 bases between them. Germline-derived CDR1 and CDR2 are SGHAT and FQNNGV. The CDR3 spans 15 residues. This clonotype was seen once. What it recognizes is unknown. Study outcomes and limitations: Relative to controls, patients had a few TRBV segments at higher frequency, with TRBV5-6, TRBV5-1 and TRBV20-1 among these.

TCR beta cDNA libraries included unique molecular identifiers. TCRdb analysed the PCR reads with MiXCR anew, one entry per CDR3 protein. Among hundreds of thousands of distinct CDR3 sequences listed, under 55% were seen once. The chain employs TRBV11-2 and TRBJ2-3; the D is unclear. The TCR comes from a girl aged 10 to 17 with multiple sclerosis. Source material: blood. The CDR3 protein is CASSLDMGSTDTQYF. The CDR3 DNA reads TGTGCCAGCAGCTTAGATATGGGTAGTACAGATACGCAGTATTTT.